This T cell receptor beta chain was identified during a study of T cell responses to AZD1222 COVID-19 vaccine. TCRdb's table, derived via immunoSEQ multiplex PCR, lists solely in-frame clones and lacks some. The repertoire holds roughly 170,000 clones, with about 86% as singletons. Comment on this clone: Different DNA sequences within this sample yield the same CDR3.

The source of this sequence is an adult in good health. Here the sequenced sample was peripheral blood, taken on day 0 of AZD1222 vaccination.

This chain's CDR3 is CASSFDGQGNQPQHF. The CDR3 DNA reads as TGCGCCAGCAGCTTTGACGGCCAGGGCAATCAGCCCCAGCATTTT. The V gene is TRBV5-1, the J gene TRBJ1-5, with D hard to call. Trimming took 2 bases from V and 2 from J, leaving 11 bases between them. This CDR3 comprises 15 residues. CDR1 is SGHRS, CDR2 YFSETQ, per germline. Full variable domain (remainder filled in from reference TRBV5-1 and TRBJ1-5): KAGVTQTPRYLIKTRGQQVTLSCSPISGHRSVSWYQQTPGQGLQFLFEYFSETQRNKGNFPGRFSGRQFSNSRSEMNVSTLELGDSALYLCASSFDGQGNQPQHFGDGTRLSIL.